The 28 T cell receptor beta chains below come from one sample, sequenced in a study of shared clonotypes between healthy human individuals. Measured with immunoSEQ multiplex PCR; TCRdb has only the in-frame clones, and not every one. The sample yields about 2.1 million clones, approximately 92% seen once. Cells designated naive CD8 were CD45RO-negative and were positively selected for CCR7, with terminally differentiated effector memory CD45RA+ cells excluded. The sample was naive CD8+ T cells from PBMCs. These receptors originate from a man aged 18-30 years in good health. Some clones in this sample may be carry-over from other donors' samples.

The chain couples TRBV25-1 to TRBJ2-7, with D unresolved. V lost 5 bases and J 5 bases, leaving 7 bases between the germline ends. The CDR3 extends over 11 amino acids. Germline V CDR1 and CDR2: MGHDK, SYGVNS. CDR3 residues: CASSKHHEQYF. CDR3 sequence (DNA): TGTGCCAGCAGTAAGCACCACGAGCAGTACTTC.

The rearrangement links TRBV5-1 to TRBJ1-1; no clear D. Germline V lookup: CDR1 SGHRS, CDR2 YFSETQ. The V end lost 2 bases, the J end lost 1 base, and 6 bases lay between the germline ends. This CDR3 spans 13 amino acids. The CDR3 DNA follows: TGCGCCAGCAGCTTCAGCCAGAACACTGAAGCTTTCTTT. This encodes CASSFSQNTEAFF.

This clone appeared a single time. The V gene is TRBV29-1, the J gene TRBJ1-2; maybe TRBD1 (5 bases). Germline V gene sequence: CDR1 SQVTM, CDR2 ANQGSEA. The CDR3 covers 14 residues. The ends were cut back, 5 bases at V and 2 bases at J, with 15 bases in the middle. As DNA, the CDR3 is TGCAGCGTTACCAAAAGAGGGGACAACTATGGCTACACCTTC. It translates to CSVTKRGDNYGYTF.

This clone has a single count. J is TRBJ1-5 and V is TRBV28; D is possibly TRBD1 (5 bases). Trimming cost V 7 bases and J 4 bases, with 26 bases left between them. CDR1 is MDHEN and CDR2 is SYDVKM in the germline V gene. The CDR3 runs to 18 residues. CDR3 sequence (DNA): TGTGCCAGCAAACCCCGGGTCGGGGAATTGGGGACGAATCAGCCCCAGCATTTT. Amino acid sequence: CASKPRVGELGTNQPQHF. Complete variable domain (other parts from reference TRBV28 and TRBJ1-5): DVKVTQSSRYLVKRTGEKVFLECVQDMDHENMFWYRQDPGLGLRLIYFSYDVKMKEKGDIPEGYSVSREKKERFSLILESASTNQTSMYLCASKPRVGELGTNQPQHFGDGTRLSIL.

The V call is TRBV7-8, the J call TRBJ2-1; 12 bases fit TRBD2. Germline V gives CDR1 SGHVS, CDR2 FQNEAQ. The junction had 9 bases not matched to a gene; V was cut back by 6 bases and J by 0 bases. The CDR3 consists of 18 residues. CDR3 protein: CASRRLAGEVTSYNEQFF. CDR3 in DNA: TGTGCCAGCAGAAGACTAGCGGGAGAAGTGACCTCCTACAATGAGCAGTTCTTC.

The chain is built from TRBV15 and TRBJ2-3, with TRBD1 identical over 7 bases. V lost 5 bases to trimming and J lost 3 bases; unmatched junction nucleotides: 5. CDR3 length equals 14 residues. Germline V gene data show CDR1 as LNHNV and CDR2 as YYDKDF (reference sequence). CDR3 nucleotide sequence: TGTGCCACCAGCTACAGGGGATCGACAGATACGCAGTATTTT. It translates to CATSYRGSTDTQYF.

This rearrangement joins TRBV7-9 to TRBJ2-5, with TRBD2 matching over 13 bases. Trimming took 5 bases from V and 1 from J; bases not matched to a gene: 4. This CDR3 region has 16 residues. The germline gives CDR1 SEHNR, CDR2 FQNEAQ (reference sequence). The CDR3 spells CASSRGTSGAQETQYF. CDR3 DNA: TGTGCCAGCAGCCGAGGGACTAGCGGGGCCCAAGAGACCCAGTACTTC.

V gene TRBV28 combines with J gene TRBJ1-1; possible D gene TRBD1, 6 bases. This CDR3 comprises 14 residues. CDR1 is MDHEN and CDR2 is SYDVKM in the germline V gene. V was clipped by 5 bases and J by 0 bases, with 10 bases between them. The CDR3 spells CASSPGQMNTEAFF. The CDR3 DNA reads TGTGCCAGCAGTCCTGGACAGATGAACACTGAAGCTTTCTTT.

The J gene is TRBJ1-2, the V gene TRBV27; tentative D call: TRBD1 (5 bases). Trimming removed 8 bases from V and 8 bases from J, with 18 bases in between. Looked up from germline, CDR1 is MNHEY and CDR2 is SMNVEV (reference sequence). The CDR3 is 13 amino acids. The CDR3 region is CASGSPGLGGYTF. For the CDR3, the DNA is TGTGCCAGCGGATCCCCGGGACTAGGGGGCTACACCTTC.

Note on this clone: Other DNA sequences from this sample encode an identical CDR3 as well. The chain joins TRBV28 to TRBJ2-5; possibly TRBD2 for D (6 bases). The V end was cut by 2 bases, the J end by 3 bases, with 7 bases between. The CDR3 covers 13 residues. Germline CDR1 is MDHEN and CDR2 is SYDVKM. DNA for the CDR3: TGTGCCAGCAGTTTACCGGGAGAAGAGACCCAGTACTTC. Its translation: CASSLPGEETQYF.

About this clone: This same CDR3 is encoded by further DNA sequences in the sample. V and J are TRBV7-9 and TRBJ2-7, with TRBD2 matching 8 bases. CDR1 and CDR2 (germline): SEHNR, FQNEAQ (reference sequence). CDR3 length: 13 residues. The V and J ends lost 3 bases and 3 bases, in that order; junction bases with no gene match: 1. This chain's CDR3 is CASSFTSGYEQYF. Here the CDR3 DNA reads TGTGCCAGCAGCTTCACTAGCGGCTACGAGCAGTACTTC. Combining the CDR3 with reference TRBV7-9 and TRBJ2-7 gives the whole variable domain DTGVSQNPRHKITKRGQNVTFRCDPISEHNRLYWYRQTLGQGPEFLTYFQNEAQLEKSRLLSDRFSAERPKGSFSTLEIQRTEQGDSAMYLCASSFTSGYEQYFGPGTRLTVT.

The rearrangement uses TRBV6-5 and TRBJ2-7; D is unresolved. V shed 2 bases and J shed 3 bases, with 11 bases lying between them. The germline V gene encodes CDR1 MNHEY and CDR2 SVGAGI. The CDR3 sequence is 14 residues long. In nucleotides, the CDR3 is TGTGCCAGCAGTTACGACGGAGTAAACTACGAGCAGTACTTC. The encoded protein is CASSYDGVNYEQYF.

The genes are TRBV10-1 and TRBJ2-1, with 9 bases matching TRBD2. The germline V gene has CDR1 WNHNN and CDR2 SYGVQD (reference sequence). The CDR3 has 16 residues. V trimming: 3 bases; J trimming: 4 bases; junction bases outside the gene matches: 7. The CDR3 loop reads CASSESASGAYNEQFF. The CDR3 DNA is TGCGCCAGCAGTGAAAGTGCTAGCGGGGCTTACAATGAGCAGTTCTTC.

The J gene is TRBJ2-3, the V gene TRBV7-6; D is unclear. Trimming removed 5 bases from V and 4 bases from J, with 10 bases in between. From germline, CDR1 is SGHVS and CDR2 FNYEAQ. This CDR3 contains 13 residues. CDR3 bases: TGTGCCAGCAGCCCCATCCCGGCAGATACGCAGTATTTT. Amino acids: CASSPIPADTQYF.

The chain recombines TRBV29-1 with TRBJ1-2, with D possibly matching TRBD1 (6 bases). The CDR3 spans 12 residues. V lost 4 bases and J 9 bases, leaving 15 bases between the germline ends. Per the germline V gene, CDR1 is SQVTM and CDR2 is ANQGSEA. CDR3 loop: CSVVVVQGSYTF. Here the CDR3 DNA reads TGCAGCGTTGTTGTCGTCCAGGGGAGCTACACCTTC.

In DNA, the CDR3 is TGTGCCAGCAGCGAACAGGGACTAGCGAAAAGCACAGATACGCAGTATTTT. It yields the protein CASSEQGLAKSTDTQYF. The chain employs TRBV9 and TRBJ2-3; 10 bases map to TRBD2. Germline values: CDR1 SGDLS, CDR2 YYNGEE. J lost 0 bases, V lost 3 bases, and 7 bases had no gene match. This CDR3 contains 17 residues.

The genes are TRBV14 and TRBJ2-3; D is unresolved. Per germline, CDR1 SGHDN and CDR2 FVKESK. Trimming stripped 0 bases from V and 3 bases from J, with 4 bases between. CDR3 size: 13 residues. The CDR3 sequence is CASSQERTDTQYF. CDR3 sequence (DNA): TGTGCCAGCAGCCAAGAAAGGACAGATACGCAGTATTTT.

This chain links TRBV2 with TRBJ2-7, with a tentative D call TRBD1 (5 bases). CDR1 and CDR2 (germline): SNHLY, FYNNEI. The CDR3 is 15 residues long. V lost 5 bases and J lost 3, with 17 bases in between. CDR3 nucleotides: TGTGCCAGCAGTCTGGCCCAAGACAGAATCTACGAGCAGTACTTC. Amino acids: CASSLAQDRIYEQYF.

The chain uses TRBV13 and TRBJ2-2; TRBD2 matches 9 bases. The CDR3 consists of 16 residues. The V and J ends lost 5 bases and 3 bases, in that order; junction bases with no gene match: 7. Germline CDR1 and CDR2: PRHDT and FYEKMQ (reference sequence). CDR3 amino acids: CASSATGTSYTGELFF. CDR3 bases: TGTGCCAGCAGCGCCACCGGGACTAGCTACACCGGGGAGCTGTTTTTT.

CDR3 sequence reads: CATTTRAGYEQYF. CDR3 DNA: TGCGCCACCACGACCCGGGCGGGATACGAGCAGTACTTC. V and J are TRBV10-2 and TRBJ2-7; maybe TRBD2 (6 bases). Trimming pared 10 bases from V and 4 bases from J, leaving 17 bases between. This CDR3 is built from 13 residues. Per the germline V gene, CDR1 is WSHSY and CDR2 is SAAADI.

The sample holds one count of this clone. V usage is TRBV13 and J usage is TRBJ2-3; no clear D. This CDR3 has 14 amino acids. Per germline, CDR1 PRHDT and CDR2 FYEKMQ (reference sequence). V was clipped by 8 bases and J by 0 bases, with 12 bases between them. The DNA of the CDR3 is TGTGCCAGCGAACAAGGACGGAGCACAGATACGCAGTATTTT. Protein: CASEQGRSTDTQYF.

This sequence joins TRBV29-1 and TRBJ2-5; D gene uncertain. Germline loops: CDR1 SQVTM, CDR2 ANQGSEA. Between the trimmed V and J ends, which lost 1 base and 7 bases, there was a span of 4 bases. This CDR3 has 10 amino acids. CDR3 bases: TGCAGCGTTGAAGGGCCGACCCAGTACTTC. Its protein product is CSVEGPTQYF.

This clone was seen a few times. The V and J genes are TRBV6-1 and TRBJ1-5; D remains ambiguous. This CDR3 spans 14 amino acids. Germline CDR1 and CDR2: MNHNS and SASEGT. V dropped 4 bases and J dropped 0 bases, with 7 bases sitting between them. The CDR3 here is CASSADSSNQPQHF. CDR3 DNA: TGTGCCAGCAGTGCCGACTCTAGCAATCAGCCCCAGCATTTT.

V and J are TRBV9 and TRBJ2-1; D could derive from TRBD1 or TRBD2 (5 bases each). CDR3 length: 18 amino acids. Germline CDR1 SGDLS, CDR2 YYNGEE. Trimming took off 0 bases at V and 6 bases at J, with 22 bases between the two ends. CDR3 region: CASSVALVGTIGRNEQFF. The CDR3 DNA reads TGTGCCAGCAGCGTAGCTTTGGTGGGGACCATTGGGCGCAATGAGCAGTTCTTC.

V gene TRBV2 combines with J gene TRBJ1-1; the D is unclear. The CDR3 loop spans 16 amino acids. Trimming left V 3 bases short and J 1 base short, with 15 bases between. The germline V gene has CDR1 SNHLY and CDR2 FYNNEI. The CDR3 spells CASSDGPPVGNTEAFF. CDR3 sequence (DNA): TGTGCCAGCAGTGACGGGCCCCCGGTAGGGAACACTGAAGCTTTCTTT. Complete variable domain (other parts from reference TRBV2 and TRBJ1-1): EPEVTQTPSHQVTQMGQEVILRCVPISNHLYFYWYRQILGQKVEFLVSFYNNEISEKSEIFDDQFSVERPDGSNFTLKIRSTKLEDSAMYFCASSDGPPVGNTEAFFGQGTRLTVV.

As DNA, the CDR3 is TGTGCCAGCAGCTTAGCGATGGAGTACGAGCAGTACTTC. Translating gives CASSLAMEYEQYF. This chain joins TRBV7-9 and TRBJ2-7; D gene uncertain. This CDR3 has 13 residues. From germline, CDR1 is SEHNR and CDR2 FQNEAQ (reference sequence). Trimming took off 0 bases at V and 4 bases at J, with 7 bases between the two ends.

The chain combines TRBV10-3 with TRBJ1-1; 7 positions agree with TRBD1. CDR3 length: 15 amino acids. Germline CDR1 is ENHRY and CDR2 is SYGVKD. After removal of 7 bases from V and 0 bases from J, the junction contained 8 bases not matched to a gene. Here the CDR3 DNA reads TGTGCCATCACCGTAGAGGGACAGCTGAACACTGAAGCTTTCTTT. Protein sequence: CAITVEGQLNTEAFF.

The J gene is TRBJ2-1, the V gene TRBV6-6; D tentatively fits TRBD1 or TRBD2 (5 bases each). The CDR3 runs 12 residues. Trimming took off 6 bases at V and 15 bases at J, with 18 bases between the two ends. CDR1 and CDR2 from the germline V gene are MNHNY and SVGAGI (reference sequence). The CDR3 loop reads CASSFLRGQGFF. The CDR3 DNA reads TGTGCCAGCAGCTTCCTCCGGGGTCAGGGGTTCTTC.